This TCR beta chain was documented in a study of blood T cell repertoires in COVID-19. This CDR3 is 13 amino acids long. The V end was cut by 0 bases, the J end by 8 bases, with 8 bases between. Germline CDR1 and CDR2: LNHNV and YYDKDF (reference sequence). Method: immunoSEQ multiplex PCR; TCRdb's copy keeps in-frame clones and lacks some. The data contain 200,000 to 250,000 clones, about four fifths of them singletons. Sequences were obtained from PBMCs or T cells enriched from blood (not recorded which). The chain links TRBV15 to TRBJ2-1; D ambiguous. This clonotype originated in a man in his sixties who had recovered from COVID-19. CDR3 in DNA: TGTGCCACCAGCAGAGATCAGGAAGATGAGCAGTTCTTC. Protein product: CATSRDQEDEQFF.